This is a list of T cell receptor beta chains from one sample in a study of cytomegalovirus exposure and HLA in healthy donors. Generated by immunoSEQ multiplex PCR, the TCRdb table keeps only in-frame clones and is missing some. The sample includes about 140,000 clones, less than 90% of them seen just once. Source material: PBMCs. The receptors come from a man between 18 and 35 years old in good health and CMV-seronegative. The CDR3 runs from the conserved cysteine through the conserved F or W. D genes are given only for firm matches. A row's size may be missing; if present it is once, few, many or a size class.

clone size: .
V gene: TRBV29-1
D gene: TRBD1
J gene: TRBJ1-1
CDR3 protein: CSVTGVVTEAFF

clone size: .
V gene: TRBV6-5
D gene: TRBD1
J gene: TRBJ2-1
CDR3 protein: CASSSPGQGTDNEQFF

clone size: .
V gene: TRBV5-1
D gene: .
J gene: TRBJ1-3
CDR3 protein: CASSLGQAVGGNTIYF

clone size: .
V gene: TRBV9
D gene: TRBD2
J gene: TRBJ2-1
CDR3 protein: CASSVDGSGLSYNEQFF

clone size: .
V gene: TRBV6-1
D gene: TRBD2
J gene: TRBJ2-5
CDR3 protein: CASTPRWGGQETQYF

clone size: .
V gene: TRBV7-2
D gene: .
J gene: TRBJ2-4
CDR3 protein: CASSSRDRTDAKNIQYF

clone size: .
V gene: TRBV28
D gene: TRBD1
J gene: TRBJ2-7
CDR3 protein: CASSHSGQGQFPSYEQYF

clone size: .
V gene: TRBV5-8
D gene: TRBD1
J gene: TRBJ2-7
CDR3 protein: CASSRYRGAYEQYF

clone size: once
V gene: TRBV7-9
D gene: TRBD2
J gene: TRBJ2-3
CDR3 protein: CASSSLGGALRDTQYF

clone size: .
V gene: TRBV9
D gene: .
J gene: TRBJ2-6
CDR3 protein: CASSVVISGANVLTF

clone size: .
V gene: TRBV27
D gene: .
J gene: TRBJ2-4
CDR3 protein: CASSLWADLAKNIQYF

clone size: .
V gene: TRBV7-9
D gene: .
J gene: TRBJ1-2
CDR3 protein: CASSLGLGGYGYTF

clone size: .
V gene: TRBV28
D gene: .
J gene: TRBJ2-6
CDR3 protein: CASSSQGSGANVLTF

clone size: .
V gene: TRBV5-6
D gene: TRBD1
J gene: TRBJ2-5
CDR3 protein: CASSPNLDRLSKETQYF

clone size: .
V gene: TRBV6-1
D gene: TRBD2
J gene: TRBJ2-1
CDR3 protein: CASSEGRGGYEQFF

clone size: .
V gene: TRBV6-1
D gene: TRBD2
J gene: TRBJ2-1
CDR3 protein: CASSEGAGGPVYEQFF

clone size: .
V gene: TRBV15
D gene: .
J gene: TRBJ1-5
CDR3 protein: CATSREGAEVQHF

clone size: .
V gene: TRBV7-9
D gene: .
J gene: TRBJ2-1
CDR3 protein: CASSLLEDEQFF

clone size: few
V gene: TRBV6-5
D gene: TRBD1
J gene: TRBJ2-7
CDR3 protein: CASSYSGTGGYEQYF

clone size: once
V gene: TRBV6-9
D gene: .
J gene: TRBJ2-6
CDR3 protein: CASSYSRGSGANVLTF

clone size: .
V gene: TRBV5-1
D gene: TRBD1
J gene: TRBJ1-2
CDR3 protein: CASSPRTGDGYTF

clone size: .
V gene: TRBV7-9
D gene: .
J gene: TRBJ1-3
CDR3 protein: CASRPRQFSGNTIYF

clone size: .
V gene: TRBV15
D gene: .
J gene: TRBJ2-1
CDR3 protein: CATSMTEIAYNEQFF

clone size: .
V gene: TRBV19
D gene: TRBD1
J gene: TRBJ2-5
CDR3 protein: CASSIMGQGETQYF

clone size: .
V gene: TRBV6-5
D gene: TRBD1
J gene: TRBJ2-1
CDR3 protein: CASRSGQGVLGQFF

clone size: .
V gene: TRBV30
D gene: .
J gene: TRBJ1-2
CDR3 protein: CAWSVQGREYGYTF

clone size: .
V gene: TRBV5-1
D gene: .
J gene: TRBJ2-6
CDR3 protein: CASSLVSGGKGANVLTF

clone size: .
V gene: TRBV19
D gene: .
J gene: TRBJ1-4
CDR3 protein: CASSTLAVGEKLFF